The 6 T cell receptor beta chains below come from one sample, sequenced in a study of monozygotic twins with inflammatory bowel disease. TCRdb re-called the 5' RACE reads; every CDR3 protein appears as one record, without DNA. The listing records 350,000 to 500,000 distinct CDR3 sequences. The sequencing input was blood. The receptors were sampled from a human donor with ulcerative colitis or Crohn's disease, or a healthy co-twin of an affected twin (not recorded which).

This sequence joins TRBV5-6 and TRBJ2-5; TCRdb names TRBD1, which stays unverified in the absence of DNA. Germline-derived CDR1 and CDR2 are SGHDT and YYEEEE. The CDR3 has 14 residues. The CDR3 is CASSQDRFGLTQYF.

The chain is built from TRBV5-1 and TRBJ2-6; TCRdb outputs TRBD1, but without DNA this stays unchecked. The CDR3 has 18 amino acids. The germline CDR1 and CDR2 sequences are SGHRS and YFSETQ. This CDR3 reads CASSFSGTGSSGANVLTF.

The V and J genes are TRBV29-1 and TRBJ1-5. The CDR3 is 13 residues long. The germline V gene has CDR1 SQVTM and CDR2 ANQGSEA. The CDR3: CSVAASGDQPQHF.

This chain connects TRBV20-1 to TRBJ1-6; the TCRdb D gene call, TRBD1, has no DNA to confirm it. CDR3 length equals 15 residues. The germline CDR1 and CDR2 sequences are DFQATT and SNEGSKA (reference sequence). The chain's CDR3 is CSARRGAMTNSPLHF.

The chain recombines TRBV29-1 with TRBJ2-5; TCRdb's assignment of TRBD1 cannot be checked, as there is no DNA. Germline V gene data show CDR1 as SQVTM and CDR2 as ANQGSEA. The CDR3 is 13 residues long. CDR3 protein: CSVGQGPLETQYF. The variable domain in full, completed from reference TRBV29-1 and TRBJ2-5, reads SAVISQKPSRDICQRGTSLTIQCQVDSQVTMMFWYRQQPGQSLTLIATANQGSEATYESGFVIDKFPISRPNLTFSTLTVSNMSPEDSSIYLCSVGQGPLETQYFGPGTRLLVL.

The V call is TRBV19, the J call TRBJ1-1; without DNA, the TCRdb call of TRBD1 cannot be checked. Germline V lookup: CDR1 LNHDA, CDR2 SQIVND (reference sequence). CDR3 length equals 12 residues. CDR3: CASSSRVTEAFF.